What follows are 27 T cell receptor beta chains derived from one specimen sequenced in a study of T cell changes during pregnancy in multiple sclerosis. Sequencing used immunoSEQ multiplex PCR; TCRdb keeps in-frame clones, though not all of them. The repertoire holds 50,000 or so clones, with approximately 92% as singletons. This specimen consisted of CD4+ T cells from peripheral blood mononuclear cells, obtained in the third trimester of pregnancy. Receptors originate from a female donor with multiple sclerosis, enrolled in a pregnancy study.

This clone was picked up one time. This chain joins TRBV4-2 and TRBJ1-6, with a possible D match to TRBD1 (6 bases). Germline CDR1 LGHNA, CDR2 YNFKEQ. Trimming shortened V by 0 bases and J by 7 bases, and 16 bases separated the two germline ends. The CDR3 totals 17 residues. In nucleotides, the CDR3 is TGTGCCAGCAGCCAAGATAGGGCAGGGGAAGGGAATTCACCCCTCCACTTT. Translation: CASSQDRAGEGNSPLHF.

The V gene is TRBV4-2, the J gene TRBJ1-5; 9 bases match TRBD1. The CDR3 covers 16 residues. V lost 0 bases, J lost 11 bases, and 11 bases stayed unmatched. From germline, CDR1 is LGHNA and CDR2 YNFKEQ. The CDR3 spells CASSQDRDRVGRAQHF. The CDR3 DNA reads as TGTGCCAGCAGCCAAGATAGGGACAGGGTCGGGAGGGCCCAGCATTTT.

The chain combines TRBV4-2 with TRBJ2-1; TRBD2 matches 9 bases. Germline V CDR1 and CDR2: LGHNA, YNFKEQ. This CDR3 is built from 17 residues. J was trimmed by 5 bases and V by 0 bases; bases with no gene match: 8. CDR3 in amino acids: CASSQDGGRGGNNEQFF. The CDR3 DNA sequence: TGTGCCAGCAGCCAAGATGGCGGGCGGGGGGGCAACAATGAGCAGTTCTTC.

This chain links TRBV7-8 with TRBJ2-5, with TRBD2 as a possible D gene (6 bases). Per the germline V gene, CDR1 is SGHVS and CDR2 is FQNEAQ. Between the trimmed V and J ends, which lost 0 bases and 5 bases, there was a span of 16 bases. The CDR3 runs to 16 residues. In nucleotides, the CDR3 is TGTGCCAGCAGCTTAGCCGGTGGGCGGGGACGGGAGACCCAGTACTTC. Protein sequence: CASSLAGGRGRETQYF.

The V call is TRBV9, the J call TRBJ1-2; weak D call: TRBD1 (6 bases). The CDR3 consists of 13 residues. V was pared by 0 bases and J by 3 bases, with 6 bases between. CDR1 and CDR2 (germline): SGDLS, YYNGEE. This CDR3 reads CASSVDRDYGYTF. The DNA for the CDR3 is TGTGCCAGCAGCGTAGACAGGGACTATGGCTACACCTTC.

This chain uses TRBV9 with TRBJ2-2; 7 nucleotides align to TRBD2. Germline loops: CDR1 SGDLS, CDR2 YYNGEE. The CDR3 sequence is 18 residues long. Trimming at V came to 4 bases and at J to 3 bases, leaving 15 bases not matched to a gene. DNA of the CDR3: TGTGCCAGCAGCCTTAGGAATGGCGGGGGAGGAGACACCGGGGAGCTGTTTTTT. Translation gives CASSLRNGGGGDTGELFF.

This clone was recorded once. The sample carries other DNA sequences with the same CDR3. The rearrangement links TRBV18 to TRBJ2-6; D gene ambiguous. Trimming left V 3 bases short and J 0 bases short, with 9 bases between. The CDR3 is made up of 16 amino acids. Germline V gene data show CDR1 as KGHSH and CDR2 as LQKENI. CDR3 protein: CASSPLLPSGANVLTF. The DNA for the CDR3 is TGTGCCAGCTCACCGCTTCTACCCTCTGGGGCCAACGTCCTGACTTTC.

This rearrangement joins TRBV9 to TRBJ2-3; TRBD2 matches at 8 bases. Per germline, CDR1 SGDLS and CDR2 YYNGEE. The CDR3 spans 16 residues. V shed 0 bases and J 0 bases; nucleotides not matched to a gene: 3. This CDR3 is CASSVGASGSTDTQYF. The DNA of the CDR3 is TGTGCCAGCAGCGTAGGGGCTAGCGGGAGCACAGATACGCAGTATTTT.

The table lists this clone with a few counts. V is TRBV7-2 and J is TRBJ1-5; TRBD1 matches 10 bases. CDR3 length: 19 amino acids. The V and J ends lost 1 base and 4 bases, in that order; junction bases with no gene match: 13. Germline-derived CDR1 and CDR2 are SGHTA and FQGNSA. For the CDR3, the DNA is TGTGCCAGCAGCTTAGTGGCTGGGACAGGGGTCGGCCTTAATCAGCCCCAGCATTTT. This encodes CASSLVAGTGVGLNQPQHF.

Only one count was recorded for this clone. Here the CDR3 DNA reads TGTGCCAGCAGCGTAGAACTAGCGGGGGAGCTGTTTTTT. The encoded protein is CASSVELAGELFF. The J gene is TRBJ2-2, the V gene TRBV9, with TRBD2 identical over 7 bases. Losses at the gene ends were 0 bases for V and 8 bases for J; bases not matched to a gene: 1. Germline CDR1 reads SGDLS; CDR2 reads YYNGEE. The CDR3 contains 13 residues.

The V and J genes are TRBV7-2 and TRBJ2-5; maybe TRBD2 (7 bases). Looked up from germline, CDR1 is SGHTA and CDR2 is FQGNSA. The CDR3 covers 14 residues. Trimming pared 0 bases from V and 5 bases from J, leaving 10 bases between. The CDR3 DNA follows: TGTGCCAGCAGCTTAGCGGGGGGGCGTGAGACCCAGTACTTC. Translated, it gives CASSLAGGRETQYF.

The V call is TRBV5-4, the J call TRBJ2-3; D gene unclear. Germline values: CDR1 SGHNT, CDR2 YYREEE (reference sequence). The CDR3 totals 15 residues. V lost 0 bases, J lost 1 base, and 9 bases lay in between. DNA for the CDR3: TGTGCCAGCAGCTTGGGAGTGCAGGGCACAGATACGCAGTATTTT. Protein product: CASSLGVQGTDTQYF.

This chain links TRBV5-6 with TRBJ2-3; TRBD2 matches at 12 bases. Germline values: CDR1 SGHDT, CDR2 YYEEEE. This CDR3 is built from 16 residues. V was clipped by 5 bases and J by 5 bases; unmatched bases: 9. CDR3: CASRSLAGGPGDTQYF. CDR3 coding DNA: TGTGCCAGCAGATCGCTAGCGGGGGGGCCGGGAGATACGCAGTATTTT.

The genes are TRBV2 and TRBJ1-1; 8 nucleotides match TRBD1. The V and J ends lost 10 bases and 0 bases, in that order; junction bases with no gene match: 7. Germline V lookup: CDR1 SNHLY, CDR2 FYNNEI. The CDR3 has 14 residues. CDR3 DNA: TGTGCCACTGGAGGGGACAGGTTGAACACTGAAGCTTTCTTT. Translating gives CATGGDRLNTEAFF.

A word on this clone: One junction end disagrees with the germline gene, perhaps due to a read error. CDR3 DNA: TGTGCCAGTAGTACGACCCTAGGAGGGGGCTCTTTT. This sequence encodes CASSTTLGGGSF. V gene TRBV19 combines with J gene TRBJ1-5; 7 bases line up with TRBD1. The CDR3 spans 12 residues. The germline CDR1 and CDR2 sequences are LNHDA and SQIVND (reference sequence). The whole variable domain, filled in from reference TRBV19 and TRBJ1-5, reads DGGITQSPKYLFRKEGQNVTLSCEQNLNHDAMYWYRQDPGQGLRLIYYSQIVNDFQKGDIAEGYSVSREKKESFPLTVTSAQKNPTAFYLCASSTTLGGGSFGDGTRLSIL.

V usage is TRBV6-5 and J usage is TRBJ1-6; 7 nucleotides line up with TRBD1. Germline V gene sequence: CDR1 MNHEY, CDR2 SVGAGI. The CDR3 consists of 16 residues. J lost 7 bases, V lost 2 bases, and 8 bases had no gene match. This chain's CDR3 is CASSYQTTGWNSPLHF. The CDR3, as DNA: TGTGCCAGCAGTTACCAGACGACAGGGTGGAATTCACCCCTCCACTTT.

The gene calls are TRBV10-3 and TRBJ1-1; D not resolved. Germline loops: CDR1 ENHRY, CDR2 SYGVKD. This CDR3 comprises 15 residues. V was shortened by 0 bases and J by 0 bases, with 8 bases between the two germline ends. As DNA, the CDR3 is TGTGCCATCAGTGAGTCGCAACGGGTGAACACTGAAGCTTTCTTT. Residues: CAISESQRVNTEAFF.

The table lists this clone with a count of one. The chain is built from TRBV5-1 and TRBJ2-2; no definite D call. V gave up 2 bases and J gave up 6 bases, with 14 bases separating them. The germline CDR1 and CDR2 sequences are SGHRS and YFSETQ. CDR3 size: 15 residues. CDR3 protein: CASSLNVGEAGELFF. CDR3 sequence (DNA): TGCGCCAGCAGCTTAAATGTCGGTGAGGCCGGGGAGCTGTTTTTT.

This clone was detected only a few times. CDR3 sequence (DNA): TGTGCCAGCAGCCTAAGCGTACAGGGCAATCAGCCCCAGCATTTT. Amino acids: CASSLSVQGNQPQHF. The rearrangement links TRBV4-2 to TRBJ1-5, with D possibly being TRBD1 (5 bases). This CDR3 contains 15 residues. The germline V and J ends were trimmed by 4 bases and 2 bases, with 12 bases remaining between them. The germline V gene encodes CDR1 LGHNA and CDR2 YNFKEQ.

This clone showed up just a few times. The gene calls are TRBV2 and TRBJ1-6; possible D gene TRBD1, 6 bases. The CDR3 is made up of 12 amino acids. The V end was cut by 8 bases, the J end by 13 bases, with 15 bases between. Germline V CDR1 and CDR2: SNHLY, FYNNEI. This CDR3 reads CASCAGALPLHF. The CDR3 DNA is TGTGCCAGCTGTGCAGGGGCCCTCCCCCTCCACTTT.

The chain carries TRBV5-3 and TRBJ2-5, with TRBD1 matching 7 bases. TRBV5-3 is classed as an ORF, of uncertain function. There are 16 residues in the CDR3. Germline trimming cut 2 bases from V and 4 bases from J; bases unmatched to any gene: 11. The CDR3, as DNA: TGTGCCAGAAGCTTTCTACAGGGGATCCAGAGAGAGACCCAGTACTTC. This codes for CARSFLQGIQRETQYF.

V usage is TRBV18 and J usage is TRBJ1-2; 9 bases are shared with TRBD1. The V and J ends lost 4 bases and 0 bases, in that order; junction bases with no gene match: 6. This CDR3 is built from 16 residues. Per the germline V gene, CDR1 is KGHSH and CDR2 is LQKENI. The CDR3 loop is CASSQGQGNSNYGYTF. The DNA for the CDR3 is TGTGCCAGCTCACAGGGACAGGGAAACTCTAACTATGGCTACACCTTC. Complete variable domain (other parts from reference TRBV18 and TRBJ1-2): NAGVMQNPRHLVRRRGQEARLRCSPMKGHSHVYWYRQLPEEGLKFMVYLQKENIIDESGMPKERFSAEFPKEGPSILRIQQVVRGDSAAYFCASSQGQGNSNYGYTFGSGTRLTVV.

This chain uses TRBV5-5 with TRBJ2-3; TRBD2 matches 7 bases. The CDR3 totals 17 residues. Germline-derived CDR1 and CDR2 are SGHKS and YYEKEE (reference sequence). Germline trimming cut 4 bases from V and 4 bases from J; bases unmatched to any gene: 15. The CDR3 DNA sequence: TGTGCCAGCAGCCGTTGGGGCTCGGGGGGAAACGCAGATACGCAGTATTTT. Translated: CASSRWGSGGNADTQYF.

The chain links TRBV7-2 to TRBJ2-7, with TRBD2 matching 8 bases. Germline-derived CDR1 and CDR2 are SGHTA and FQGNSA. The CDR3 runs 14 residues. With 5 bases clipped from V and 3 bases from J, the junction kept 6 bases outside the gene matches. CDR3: CASSPRGGGYEQYF. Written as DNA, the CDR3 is TGTGCCAGCAGCCCCCGGGGGGGCGGCTACGAGCAGTACTTC.

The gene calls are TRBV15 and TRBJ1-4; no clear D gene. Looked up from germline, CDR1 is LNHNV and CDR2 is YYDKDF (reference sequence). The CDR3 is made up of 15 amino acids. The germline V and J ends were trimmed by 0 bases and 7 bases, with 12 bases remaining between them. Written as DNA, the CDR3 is TGTGCCACCAGCAGAGACGATTGGCAACGTGAAAAACTGTTTTTT. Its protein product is CATSRDDWQREKLFF.

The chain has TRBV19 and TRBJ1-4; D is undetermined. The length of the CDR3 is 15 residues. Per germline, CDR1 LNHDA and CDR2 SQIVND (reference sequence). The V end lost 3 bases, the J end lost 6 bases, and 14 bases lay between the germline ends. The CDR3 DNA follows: TGTGCCAGTAGTATGGGAGGTTCCATGCATGAAAAACTGTTTTTT. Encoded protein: CASSMGGSMHEKLFF. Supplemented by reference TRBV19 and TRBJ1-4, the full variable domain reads DGGITQSPKYLFRKEGQNVTLSCEQNLNHDAMYWYRQDPGQGLRLIYYSQIVNDFQKGDIAEGYSVSREKKESFPLTVTSAQKNPTAFYLCASSMGGSMHEKLFFGSGTQLSVL.

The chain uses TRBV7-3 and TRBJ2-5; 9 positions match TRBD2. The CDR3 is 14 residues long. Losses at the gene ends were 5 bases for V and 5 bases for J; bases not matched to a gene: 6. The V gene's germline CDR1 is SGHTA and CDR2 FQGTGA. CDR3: CASSPRGGRETQYF. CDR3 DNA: TGTGCCAGCAGCCCGCGGGGGGGCCGTGAGACCCAGTACTTC. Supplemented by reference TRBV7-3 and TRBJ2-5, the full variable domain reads GAGVSQTPSNKVTEKGKYVELRCDPISGHTALYWYRQSLGQGPEFLIYFQGTGAADDSGLPNDRFFAVRPEGSVSTLKIQRTERGDSAVYLCASSPRGGRETQYFGPGTRLLVL.